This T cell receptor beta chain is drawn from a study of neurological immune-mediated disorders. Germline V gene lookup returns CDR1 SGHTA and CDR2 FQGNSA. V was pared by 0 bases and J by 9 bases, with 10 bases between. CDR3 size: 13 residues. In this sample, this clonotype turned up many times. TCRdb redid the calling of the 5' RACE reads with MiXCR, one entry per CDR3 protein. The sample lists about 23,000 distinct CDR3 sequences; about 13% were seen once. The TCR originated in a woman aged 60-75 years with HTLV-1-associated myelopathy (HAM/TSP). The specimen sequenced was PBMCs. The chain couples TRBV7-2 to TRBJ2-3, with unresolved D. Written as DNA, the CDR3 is TGTGCCAGCAGCTTAGCGGGGAAGGAAACGCAGTATTTT. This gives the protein CASSLAGKETQYF.